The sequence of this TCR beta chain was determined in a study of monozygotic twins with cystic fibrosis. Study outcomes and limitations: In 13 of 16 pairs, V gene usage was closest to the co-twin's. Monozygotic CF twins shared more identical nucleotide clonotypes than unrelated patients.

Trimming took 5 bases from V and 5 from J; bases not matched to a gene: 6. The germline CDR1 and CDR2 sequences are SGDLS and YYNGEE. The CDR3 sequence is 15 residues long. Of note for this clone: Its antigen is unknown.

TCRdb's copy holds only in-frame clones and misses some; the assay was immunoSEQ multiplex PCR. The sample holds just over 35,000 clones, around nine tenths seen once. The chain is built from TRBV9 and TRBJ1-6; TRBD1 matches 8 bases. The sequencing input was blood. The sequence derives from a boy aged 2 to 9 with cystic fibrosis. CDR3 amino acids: CASSRTGGDNSPLHF. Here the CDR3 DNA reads TGTGCCAGCAGTCGTACAGGGGGGGATAATTCACCCCTCCACTTT.